This T cell receptor beta chain was profiled in a study of identical twins (dated by TCRdb to 2015 to 2016). Regarding the complete study: To test whether fetal clonotypes persist, this study deep-sequenced TCR alpha and beta repertoires from monozygotic twins, from unrelated adults of various ages, and from cord blood. Replicate twin experiments were performed at different times using different library preparation protocols to rule out contamination. On the study overall, not on this receptor specifically: In monozygotic twins, recombination models systematically underestimated out-of-frame TCR alpha sharing, but the models matched the sharing seen between unrelated individuals. Zero-insertion analyses could be partly confounded by invariant T cells such as MAIT and iNKT, although diverse VJ usage argued against such confounding for most clonotypes. Excess twin sharing in beta out-of-frame sequences was weaker because fewer shared sequences lowered the signal-to-noise ratio. Because the same donors could not be followed over many years, the conclusions relied on cross-sectional statistical analysis. Compared with coincidental sharing between unrelated individuals, out-of-frame TCR alpha sequences shared between twins showed an excess of sequences with low generation probability. Fewer insertions were carried by abundant cord blood beta clonotypes; a weaker similar trend was observed in young adult naive repertoires, while no such trend was observed in memory repertoires.

V drops 3 bases and J drops 10 bases, leaving 7 bases in between. The germline V gene specifies WSHSY as CDR1 and SAAADI as CDR2. Its CDR3 holds 11 amino acids, cysteine through phenylalanine. Only CDR3 DNA is held: 33 bases, read in frame from base 1. As regards this clonotype: This clone's antigen is unknown. Base qualities are missing; no much larger clone stands one base away.

Preparation of the library involved 5' RACE. Data came from an Illumina HiSeq 2000. Template switching added a universal primer binding site, and the final cDNA carried a unique molecular identifier that allowed TCR cDNA molecules to be counted accurately. First-strand cDNA for TCR alpha and beta chains was synthesized from specific primers in the conserved constant-segment region. To control for contamination, every cDNA library carried two barcodes: a SMART-Mk sample barcode plus Illumina barcodes. TruSeq adapter sequences, together with Illumina sample barcodes, were added in two successive PCR steps. Sequencing of the TCR alpha and beta cDNA libraries was done on the Illumina HiSeq platform using custom primers. Per the authors' processing: MiGEC was used to process raw reads and extract unique molecular identifiers, and MiXCR was used to find CDR3 positions. Recombination models were inferred per individual with the repgenHMM and IGoR tools using an EM algorithm. The tcR package in R was used for shared clonotype analysis, with sharing normalized by the product of cloneset sizes. Out-of-frame nonproductive sequences were analyzed to study raw recombination free of thymic and clonal selection effects. TCRdb reworked the public reads: Q25 trimming with fastp, MiXCR clone assembly, productive beta chains retained. Rows are combined by CDR3 protein, so each entry shows the most common genes and DNA. These V and J calls originate from TCRdb's pipeline instead of the authors' own analysis. For this sample the table gives about 1.7 million distinct CDR3 sequences, of which about 32% were detected only once. The top ten clones comprise more than 0.25% of the sample.

Every donor was a healthy Caucasian. The receptor's source is a newborn girl in good health. Recombination linked TRBV10-2 to TRBJ2-1; the D gene lacks a confident call. Sequenced sample: cord blood. The nucleotide sequence is TGCGCCAGCAGTGATGGTCGCGAGCAGTTCTTC. It translates as CASSDGREQFF.